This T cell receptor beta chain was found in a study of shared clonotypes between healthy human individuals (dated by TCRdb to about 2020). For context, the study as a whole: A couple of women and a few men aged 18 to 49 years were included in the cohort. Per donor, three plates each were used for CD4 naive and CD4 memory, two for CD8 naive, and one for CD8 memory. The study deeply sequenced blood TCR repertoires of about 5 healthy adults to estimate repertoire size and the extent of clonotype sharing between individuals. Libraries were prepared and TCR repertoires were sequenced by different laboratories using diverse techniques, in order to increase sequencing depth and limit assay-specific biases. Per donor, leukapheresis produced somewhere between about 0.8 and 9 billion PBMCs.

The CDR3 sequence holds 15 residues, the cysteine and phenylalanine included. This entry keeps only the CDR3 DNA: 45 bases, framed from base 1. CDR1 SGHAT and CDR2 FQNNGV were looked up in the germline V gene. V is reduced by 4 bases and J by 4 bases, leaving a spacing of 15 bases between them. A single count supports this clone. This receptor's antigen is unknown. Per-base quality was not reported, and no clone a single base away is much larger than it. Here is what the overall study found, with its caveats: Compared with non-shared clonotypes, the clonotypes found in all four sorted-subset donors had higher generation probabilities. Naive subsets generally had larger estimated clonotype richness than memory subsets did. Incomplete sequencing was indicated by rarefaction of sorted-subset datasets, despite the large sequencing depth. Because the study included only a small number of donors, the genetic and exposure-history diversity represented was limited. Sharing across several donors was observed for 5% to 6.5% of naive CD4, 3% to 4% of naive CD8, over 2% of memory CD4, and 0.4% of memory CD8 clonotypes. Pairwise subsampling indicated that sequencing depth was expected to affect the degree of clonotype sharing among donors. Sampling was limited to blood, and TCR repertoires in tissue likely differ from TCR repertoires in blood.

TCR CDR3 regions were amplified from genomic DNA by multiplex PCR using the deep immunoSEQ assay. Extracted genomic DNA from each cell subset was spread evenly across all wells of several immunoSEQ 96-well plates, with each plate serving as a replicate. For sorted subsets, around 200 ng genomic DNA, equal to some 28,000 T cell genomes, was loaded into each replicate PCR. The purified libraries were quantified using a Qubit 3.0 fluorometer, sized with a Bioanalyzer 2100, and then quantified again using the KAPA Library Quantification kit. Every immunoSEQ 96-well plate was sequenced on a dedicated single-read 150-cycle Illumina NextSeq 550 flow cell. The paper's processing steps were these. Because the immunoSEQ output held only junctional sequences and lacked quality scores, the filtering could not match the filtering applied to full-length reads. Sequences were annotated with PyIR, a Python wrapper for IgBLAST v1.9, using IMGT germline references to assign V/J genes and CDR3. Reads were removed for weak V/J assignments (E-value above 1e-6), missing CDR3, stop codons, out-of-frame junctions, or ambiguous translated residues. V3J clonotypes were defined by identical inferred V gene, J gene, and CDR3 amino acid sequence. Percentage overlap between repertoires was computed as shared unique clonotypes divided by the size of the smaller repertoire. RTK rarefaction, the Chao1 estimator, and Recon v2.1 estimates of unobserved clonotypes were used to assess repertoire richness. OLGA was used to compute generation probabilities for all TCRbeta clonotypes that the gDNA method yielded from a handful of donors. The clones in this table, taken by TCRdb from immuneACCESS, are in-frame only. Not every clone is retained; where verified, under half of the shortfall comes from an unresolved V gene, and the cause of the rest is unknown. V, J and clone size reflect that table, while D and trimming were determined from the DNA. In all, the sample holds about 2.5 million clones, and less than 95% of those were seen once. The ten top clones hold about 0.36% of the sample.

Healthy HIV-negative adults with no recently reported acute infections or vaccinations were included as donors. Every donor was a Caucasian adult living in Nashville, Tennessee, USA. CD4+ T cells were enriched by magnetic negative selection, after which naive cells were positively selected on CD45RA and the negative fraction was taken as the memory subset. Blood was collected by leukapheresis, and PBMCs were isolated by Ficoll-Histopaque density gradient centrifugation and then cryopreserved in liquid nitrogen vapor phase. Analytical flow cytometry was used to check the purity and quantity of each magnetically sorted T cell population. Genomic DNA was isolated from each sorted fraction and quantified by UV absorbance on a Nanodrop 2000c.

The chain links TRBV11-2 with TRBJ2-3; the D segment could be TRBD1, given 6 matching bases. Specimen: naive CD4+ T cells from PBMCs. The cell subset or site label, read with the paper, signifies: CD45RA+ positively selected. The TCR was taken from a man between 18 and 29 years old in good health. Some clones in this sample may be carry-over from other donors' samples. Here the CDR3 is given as CASSSYRAGADTQYF. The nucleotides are TGTGCCAGCAGCTCCTACAGGGCCGGCGCAGATACGCAGTATTTT.